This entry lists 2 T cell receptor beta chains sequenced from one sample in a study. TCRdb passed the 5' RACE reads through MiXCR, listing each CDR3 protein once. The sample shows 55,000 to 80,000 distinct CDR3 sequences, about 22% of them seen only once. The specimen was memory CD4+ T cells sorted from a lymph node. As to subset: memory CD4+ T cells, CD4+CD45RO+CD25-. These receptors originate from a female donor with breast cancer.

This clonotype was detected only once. CDR3 nucleotides: TGTGCCAGCAACGTCCAACTAGAGGGTGAGCAGTTCTTC. Translation: CASNVQLEGEQFF. This rearrangement joins TRBV7-2 to TRBJ2-1; tentatively, D is TRBD2 (5 bases). This CDR3 has 13 amino acids. The V gene lost 7 bases and the J gene lost 9 bases, with 16 bases spanning the gap. Germline V gives CDR1 SGHTA, CDR2 FQGNSA.

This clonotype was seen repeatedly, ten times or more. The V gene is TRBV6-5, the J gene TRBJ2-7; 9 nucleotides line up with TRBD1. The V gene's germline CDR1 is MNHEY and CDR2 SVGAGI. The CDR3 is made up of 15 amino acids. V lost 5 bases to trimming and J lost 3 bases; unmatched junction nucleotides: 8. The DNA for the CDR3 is TGTGCCAGCAGTAGATCGGACAGGGGAGTCTACGAGCAGTACTTC. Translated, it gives CASSRSDRGVYEQYF.